These 9 T cell receptor beta chains share one sample of origin, sequenced in a study of blood T cell repertoires in COVID-19. Sequencing used immunoSEQ multiplex PCR; TCRdb keeps in-frame clones, though not all of them. The data hold 350,000 to 450,000 clones, with 85% observed a single time. The sequenced material came from peripheral blood. The receptors were sampled from a woman aged 18-29 years with acute or convalescent COVID-19.

The chain has TRBV27 and TRBJ2-7, with D possibly being TRBD2 (5 bases). V lost 5 bases and J lost 6, with 17 bases in between. Germline assignment: CDR1 MNHEY and CDR2 SMNVEV (reference sequence). This CDR3 region has 14 residues. The CDR3: CASSRTREFSEQYF. The CDR3 region has the DNA TGTGCCAGCAGTCGGACGAGGGAATTTTCCGAGCAGTACTTC.

This clone was detected a few times. The chain joins TRBV5-6 to TRBJ1-1; TRBD1 might be the D (5 bases). The CDR3 extends over 14 amino acids. Germline V CDR1 and CDR2: SGHDT, YYEEEE. Trimming shortened V by 3 bases and J by 7 bases, and 16 bases separated the two germline ends. The CDR3 is CASSSWGVSDEAFF. The CDR3 DNA reads as TGTGCCAGCAGCTCCTGGGGGGTTTCGGATGAAGCTTTCTTT. The whole variable domain, remainder taken from reference TRBV5-6 and TRBJ1-1, is DAGVTQSPTHLIKTRGQQVTLRCSPKSGHDTVSWYQQALGQGPQFIFQYYEEEERQRGNFPDRFSGHQFPNYSSELNVNALLLGDSALYLCASSSWGVSDEAFFGQGTRLTVV.

This chain connects TRBV19 to TRBJ2-1; TRBD2 might be the D (6 bases). Germline CDR1 and CDR2: LNHDA and SQIVND (reference sequence). CDR3 length equals 14 residues. The V gene lost 6 bases and the J gene lost 8 bases, with 17 bases spanning the gap. The CDR3 region is CASRPGLGTDEQFF. The CDR3 nucleotides are TGTGCCAGTAGACCGGGACTCGGGACGGATGAGCAGTTCTTC.

This rearrangement joins TRBV3-1 (or the pseudogene TRBV3-2) to TRBJ2-5; 13 nucleotides align to TRBD2. This CDR3 region has 17 residues. Losses at the gene ends were 6 bases for V and 4 bases for J; bases not matched to a gene: 11. Germline CDR1 LGHDT, CDR2 YNNKEL (reference sequence). The CDR3 nucleotides read TGTGCCAGCAGTCTCGGACTAGCGGGAGATATCCCAGAGACCCAGTACTTC. Encoded protein: CASSLGLAGDIPETQYF.

V gene TRBV9 combines with J gene TRBJ2-7; 7 positions agree with TRBD1. This CDR3 spans 14 amino acids. Trimming cost V 4 bases and J 5 bases; bases outside gene matches: 9. Germline CDR1 SGDLS, CDR2 YYNGEE. The CDR3 protein is CASSTRQGGDEQYF. The CDR3 nucleotides read TGTGCCAGCAGCACCCGACAGGGTGGCGACGAGCAGTACTTC.

The chain is built from TRBV19 and TRBJ2-5, with D maybe TRBD2 (6 bases). Trimming stripped 5 bases from V and 5 bases from J, with 18 bases between. The CDR3 is 15 amino acids. CDR1 is LNHDA, CDR2 SQIVND, per germline (reference sequence). CDR3 sequence: CASSPRAEGRETQYF. The DNA for the CDR3 is TGTGCCAGTAGTCCCCGCGCGGAGGGGCGGGAGACCCAGTACTTC.

V is TRBV19 and J is TRBJ2-3, with 11 bases aligning to TRBD1. The CDR3 is made up of 17 amino acids. Per germline, CDR1 LNHDA and CDR2 SQIVND (reference sequence). The V and J ends lost 6 bases and 7 bases, in that order; junction bases with no gene match: 15. The CDR3 region is CASSPRGQGDARNTQYF. The CDR3 DNA reads TGTGCCAGTAGCCCCCGGGGACAGGGGGACGCGAGGAATACGCAGTATTTT.

The chain has TRBV29-1 and TRBJ2-3; TRBD2 matches 8 bases. V lost 5 bases, J lost 4 bases, and 8 bases stayed unmatched. Germline V CDR1 and CDR2: SQVTM, ANQGSEA. This CDR3 has 14 residues. The CDR3, as DNA: TGCAGCGTTTATGCTAGCGGGTATCCAGATACGCAGTATTTT. Translation: CSVYASGYPDTQYF.

The chain links TRBV14 to TRBJ2-7; no definite D call. The CDR3 consists of 14 residues. The germline CDR1 and CDR2 sequences are SGHDN and FVKESK. V was pared by 4 bases and J by 3 bases, with 13 bases between. CDR3 nucleotide sequence: TGTGCCAGCAGCCTCCGAGGAGCTCACTACGAGCAGTACTTC. The encoded protein is CASSLRGAHYEQYF. The full variable domain, its missing parts supplied by reference TRBV14 and TRBJ2-7, is EAGVTQFPSHSVIEKGQTVTLRCDPISGHDNLYWYRRVMGKEIKFLLHFVKESKQDESGMPNNRFLAERTGGTYSTLKVQPAELEDSGVYFCASSLRGAHYEQYFGPGTRLTVT.